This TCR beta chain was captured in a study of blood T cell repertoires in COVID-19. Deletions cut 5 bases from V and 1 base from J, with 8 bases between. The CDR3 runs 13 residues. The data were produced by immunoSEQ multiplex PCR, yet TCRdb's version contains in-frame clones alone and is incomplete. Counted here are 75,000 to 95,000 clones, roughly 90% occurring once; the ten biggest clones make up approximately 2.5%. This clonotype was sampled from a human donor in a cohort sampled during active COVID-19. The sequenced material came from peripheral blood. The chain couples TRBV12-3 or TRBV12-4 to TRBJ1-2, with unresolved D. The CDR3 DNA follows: TGTGCCAGCAGTATAAACAGTAACTATGGCTACACCTTC. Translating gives CASSINSNYGYTF.